The clone carrying this T cell receptor (beta chain) was counted at least ten times. Its antigen remains unknown. This specimen belongs to a study of metastatic and nonmetastatic thyroid tumors. About the study: Malignant thyroid and benign thyroid patients provided blood and tumor or nodule tissue whose repertoires were compared. Study conclusions and caveats: For both blood and tumor, malignant thyroid tumors reportedly showed significantly higher TCR beta diversity than benign nodules did.

Authors' methods: CDR3 differences across clinicopathological groups were used to build a distant-metastasis classifier for papillary thyroid cancer. Through MiXCR, TCRdb re-clonotyped the PCR reads. TCRdb's processing, not the study's, gives the V and J calls here. The sample consists of 15,000 to 20,000 clones, around a quarter of them appearing once. The CDR3 extends over 17 amino acids. Trimming at V came to 2 bases and at J to 5 bases, leaving 9 bases not matched to a gene. The germline CDR1 and CDR2 sequences are SGHRS and YFSETQ. The entire patient cohort was treatment-naive prior to thyroid surgery.

The gene calls are TRBV5-1 and TRBJ2-1; 11 bases agree with TRBD2. The sequence came from a female donor with papillary thyroid cancer or a benign thyroid nodule (not recorded which). Some clones in this sample may be carry-over from other donors' samples. Sequencing was done on a sample of tumor tissue. The CDR3 region has the DNA TGCGCCAGCAGCTTTACTAGCGGGAGTCCCACACACAATGAGCAGTTCTTC. Its translation: CASSFTSGSPTHNEQFF.